The 5 T cell receptor beta chains below all came from one sample that was sequenced in a study of shared clonotypes between healthy human individuals. Profiled with immunoSEQ multiplex PCR; TCRdb holds only in-frame clones, not every one. Of 2 million to 3 million clones listed, 80% to 95% were seen once; the top ten hold about 0.34%. The sample consisted of naive CD4+ T cells from PBMCs. The sample's subset: CD45RA+ positively selected. Receptor source: a man aged 18 to 30 in good health. Some clones in this sample may be carry-over from other donors' samples.

The CDR3 sequence is CASSVRSGENQPQHF. CDR3 nucleotide sequence: TGTGCCAGCAGTGTACGTTCGGGGGAAAATCAGCCCCAGCATTTT. V gene TRBV28 combines with J gene TRBJ1-5; D perhaps matches TRBD1 (5 bases). Germline V gene data show CDR1 as MDHEN and CDR2 as SYDVKM. V gave up 5 bases and J gave up 4 bases, with 15 bases separating them. CDR3 length equals 15 residues.

The CDR3 reads CASSEQPTDTQYF. DNA for the CDR3: TGTGCCAGCAGCGAACAGCCCACAGATACGCAGTATTTT. The chain uses TRBV7-6 and TRBJ2-3; D not certain. The CDR3 is made up of 13 amino acids. The germline V gene has CDR1 SGHVS and CDR2 FNYEAQ. Trimming removed 5 bases at V and 2 bases at J, with 8 bases between.

The CDR3 nucleotides read TGTGCCAGTACTTACGGAGGGCCGAACTATGGCTACACCTTC. Residues: CASTYGGPNYGYTF. This rearrangement joins TRBV19 to TRBJ1-2; D gene unclear. Germline V gene sequence: CDR1 LNHDA, CDR2 SQIVND (reference sequence). The V and J ends lost 7 bases and 2 bases respectively, with 14 bases between them. This CDR3 has 14 residues.

The sample holds one count of this clone. The chain recombines TRBV9 with TRBJ2-5, with D perhaps TRBD1 or TRBD2 (5 bases each). Germline CDR1 is SGDLS and CDR2 is YYNGEE. CDR3 length: 14 residues. Trimming left V 4 bases short and J 2 bases short, with 12 bases between. Here the CDR3 DNA reads TGTGCCAGCAGCCTTGGTTGGGGGCAAGAGACCCAGTACTTC. This encodes CASSLGWGQETQYF.

This clone was picked up one time. The rearrangement links TRBV2 to TRBJ2-3, with 8 bases matching TRBD2. V lost 5 bases to trimming and J lost 3 bases; unmatched junction nucleotides: 10. This CDR3 region has 16 residues. The germline gives CDR1 SNHLY, CDR2 FYNNEI. The DNA for the CDR3 is TGTGCCAGCAGTCGGGGGGGGACTAGAGGGACAGATACGCAGTATTTT. Its protein product is CASSRGGTRGTDTQYF.